This passage covers 29 T cell receptor beta chains from one sample sequenced in a study of blood T cell repertoires in COVID-19. Some clones are missing from TCRdb's copy, which holds only in-frame ones; the method was immunoSEQ multiplex PCR. The sample contains 350,000 to 400,000 clones, around 89% of which appear only once. The sequencing input was peripheral blood. All receptors come from a woman in her 30s with COVID-19, enrolled during active disease.

V gene TRBV27 combines with J gene TRBJ1-5, with D unresolved. CDR3 length: 13 amino acids. V was trimmed by 5 bases and J by 5 bases, leaving 10 bases between them. CDR1 MNHEY and CDR2 SMNVEV come from the germline V gene (reference sequence). The CDR3 DNA sequence: TGTGCCAGCAGTCCTGACTCAGATCAGCCCCAGCATTTT. This translates into CASSPDSDQPQHF.

V usage is TRBV6-5 and J usage is TRBJ2-7, with 8 bases aligning to TRBD1. This CDR3 comprises 15 residues. Trimming removed 0 bases from V and 4 bases from J; junction bases left unmatched: 5. Germline V gives CDR1 MNHEY, CDR2 SVGAGI. CDR3 nucleotide sequence: TGTGCCAGCAGTTACTCCGTGGACAGGGCGTACGAGCAGTACTTC. Translation: CASSYSVDRAYEQYF.

The chain recombines TRBV7-2 with TRBJ1-4; D is possibly TRBD1 (5 bases). Germline V gene lookup returns CDR1 SGHTA and CDR2 FQGNSA. The CDR3 totals 15 residues. Trimming left V 2 bases short and J 6 bases short, with 13 bases between. CDR3 sequence (DNA): TGTGCCAGCAGCTTATGGCTGGGGGGAGATGAAAAACTGTTTTTT. It is translated as CASSLWLGGDEKLFF.

This sequence joins TRBV2 and TRBJ2-5; 12 bases align to TRBD2. J was trimmed by 5 bases and V by 6 bases; bases with no gene match: 7. Germline CDR1 is SNHLY and CDR2 is FYNNEI. The CDR3 has 15 residues. CDR3 sequence (DNA): TGTGCCAGCAGCCCTAGCGGGAGGGCTGGGGAGACCCAGTACTTC. Protein product: CASSPSGRAGETQYF.

CDR3 amino acids: CASSLDRATAGNTIYF. CDR3 in DNA: TGTGCCAGCAGCTTAGACAGGGCGACGGCTGGAAACACCATATATTTT. This chain uses TRBV11-2 with TRBJ1-3, with D possibly being TRBD1 (5 bases). V lost 0 bases and J 2 bases, leaving 11 bases between the germline ends. The germline V gene has CDR1 SGHAT and CDR2 FQNNGV. The length of the CDR3 is 16 residues.

There are many counts of this clone. This sequence joins TRBV15 and TRBJ1-5, with D unresolved. The germline gives CDR1 LNHNV, CDR2 YYDKDF (reference sequence). V was cut by 0 bases and J by 7 bases, with 13 bases left in between. The CDR3 runs to 15 residues. The CDR3 DNA is TGTGCCACCAGCAGAGAACGCACAGAGGGACAGCCCCAGCATTTT. This sequence encodes CATSRERTEGQPQHF.

Only one count was recorded for this clone. The chain has TRBV21-1 and TRBJ2-1; the table assigns TRBD1, which was not confirmed against the DNA. TRBV21-1 is flagged as a pseudogene. CDR3 length: 15 residues. The CDR3 region is CASSTGQGIDNEQFF. CDR3 bases: TGTGCCAGCAGCACGGGGCAGGGGATAGACAATGAGCAGTTCTTC.

J is TRBJ1-2 and V is TRBV18, with a tentative D call TRBD1 (6 bases). The CDR3 spans 15 residues. CDR1 is KGHSH and CDR2 is LQKENI in the germline V gene. V was trimmed by 2 bases and J by 1 base, leaving 11 bases between them. CDR3 bases: TGTGCCAGCTCACCAGCGACAGGAGATAACTATGGCTACACCTTC. Amino acids: CASSPATGDNYGYTF. The entire variable domain, with the rest obtained from reference TRBV18 and TRBJ1-2, is as follows: NAGVMQNPRHLVRRRGQEARLRCSPMKGHSHVYWYRQLPEEGLKFMVYLQKENIIDESGMPKERFSAEFPKEGPSILRIQQVVRGDSAAYFCASSPATGDNYGYTFGSGTRLTVV.

The chain links TRBV7-2 to TRBJ2-1; possible D gene TRBD1, 6 bases. Germline CDR1 reads SGHTA; CDR2 reads FQGNSA. The CDR3 totals 14 residues. The V end lost 2 bases, the J end lost 7 bases, and 12 bases lay between the germline ends. CDR3 nucleotides: TGTGCCAGCAGCTTACAGGACAGTAAGAATGAGCAGTTCTTC. It specifies CASSLQDSKNEQFF.

The rearrangement uses TRBV5-1 and TRBJ1-1; the D gene is possibly TRBD1 (5 bases). With 1 base removed from V and 1 base from J, the gap between germline ends came to 11 bases. Germline loops: CDR1 SGHRS, CDR2 YFSETQ. The length of the CDR3 is 15 residues. CDR3 sequence reads: CASSLYAGTNTEAFF. The CDR3 nucleotides are TGCGCCAGCAGCTTGTACGCGGGGACGAACACTGAAGCTTTCTTT.

The genes are TRBV7-9 and TRBJ1-2; possible D gene TRBD1, 5 bases. This CDR3 comprises 14 residues. Germline V gives CDR1 SEHNR, CDR2 FQNEAQ (reference sequence). Trimming pared 5 bases from V and 4 bases from J, leaving 14 bases between. The DNA of the CDR3 is TGTGCCAGCAGCGCAGCCCCAGGGATCTATGGCTACACCTTC. Translation gives CASSAAPGIYGYTF.

The rearrangement links TRBV14 to TRBJ1-2; D gene ambiguous. V lost 4 bases and J lost 8, with 8 bases in between. Germline CDR1 and CDR2: SGHDN and FVKESK. The CDR3 is made up of 11 amino acids. The CDR3 spells CASSPFGGYTF. The CDR3 nucleotides are TGTGCCAGCAGCCCTTTCGGGGGCTACACCTTC.

The genes are TRBV5-3 and TRBJ1-6; tentatively, D is TRBD1 (6 bases). TRBV5-3 is noted as an ORF with a role that remains uncertain. V gave up 2 bases and J gave up 7 bases, with 10 bases separating them. The CDR3 length is 14 residues. In nucleotides, the CDR3 is TGTGCCAGAAGCTTCAGGGGTTGGAATTCACCCCTCCACTTT. Its translation is CARSFRGWNSPLHF.

In its sample, this clone was seen once. The CDR3 protein is CASSLGGHYSNQPQHF. For the CDR3, the DNA is TGTGCCAGCAGTTTAGGAGGTCATTATAGCAATCAGCCCCAGCATTTT. V gene TRBV28 combines with J gene TRBJ1-5; D uncertain. V gave up 2 bases and J gave up 0 bases, with 11 bases separating them. The CDR3 contains 16 residues. Germline V gene data show CDR1 as MDHEN and CDR2 as SYDVKM.

The genes are TRBV11-2 and TRBJ1-5; D is unclear. CDR3 size: 13 residues. V was trimmed by 3 bases and J by 4 bases, leaving 7 bases between them. The germline V gene has CDR1 SGHAT and CDR2 FQNNGV. In nucleotides, the CDR3 is TGTGCCAGCAGCTTGGGAGCGAATCAGCCCCAGCATTTT. Translated: CASSLGANQPQHF.

The chain carries TRBV21-1 and TRBJ2-5; the listed D gene, TRBD2, was not tested against the DNA. TRBV21-1 is noted as a pseudogene. The CDR3 covers 13 residues. CDR3 amino acids: CASSPDFQETQYF. CDR3 bases: TGTGCCAGCAGCCCCGACTTTCAAGAGACCCAGTACTTC.

The chain joins TRBV6-5 to TRBJ2-7; D perhaps matches TRBD1 (6 bases). V lost 8 bases and J lost 1, with 18 bases in between. The CDR3 is made up of 15 amino acids. Germline V gene data show CDR1 as MNHEY and CDR2 as SVGAGI. DNA for the CDR3: TGTGCCAGCGCGAACCGGGACACCGCATCCTACGAGCAGTACTTC. Its protein is CASANRDTASYEQYF.

CDR3 nucleotide sequence: TGTGCTAGTGGTTTGGCTACGACTAGCGGGAGAAACAATGAGCAGTTCTTC. Translating it yields CASGLATTSGRNNEQFF. The V and J genes are TRBV12-5 and TRBJ2-1; 12 nucleotides match TRBD2. Unmatched junction bases numbered 6, after V lost 1 base and J lost 5 bases. This CDR3 is 17 amino acids long. Germline CDR1 reads LGHNT; CDR2 reads FRNRAP. Together with reference TRBV12-5 and TRBJ2-1, the CDR3 gives the full variable domain: DARVTQTPRHKVTEMGQEVTMRCQPILGHNTVFWYRQTMMQGLELLAYFRNRAPLDDSGMPKDRFSAEMPDATLATLKIQPSEPRDSAVYFCASGLATTSGRNNEQFFGPGTRLTVL.

The chain links TRBV6-5 to TRBJ2-4; D unresolved. Germline assignment: CDR1 MNHEY and CDR2 SVGAGI. The CDR3 is 13 residues long. Trimming shortened V by 8 bases and J by 0 bases, and 8 bases separated the two germline ends. The CDR3 DNA sequence: TGTGCCAGCGCCGTAGAAGCCAAAAACATTCAGTACTTC. As protein: CASAVEAKNIQYF.

The V call is TRBV10-3, the J call TRBJ2-1; D gene uncertain. The CDR3 loop spans 19 amino acids. Germline V gene lookup returns CDR1 ENHRY and CDR2 SYGVKD. V lost 1 base to trimming and J lost 6 bases, with 25 bases between them. The DNA for the CDR3 is TGTGCCATCAGTGAGTGGCTTTTTATAGGCCAACCCCGGGTCAATGAGCAGTTCTTC. Its translation: CAISEWLFIGQPRVNEQFF.

The chain is built from TRBV24-1 and TRBJ1-2, with D possibly being TRBD1 (5 bases). The CDR3 consists of 13 residues. The germline CDR1 and CDR2 sequences are KGHDR and SFDVKD. Trimming removed 1 base at V and 4 bases at J, with 6 bases between. The chain's CDR3 is CATSDFTGYGYTF. The CDR3, as DNA: TGTGCCACCAGTGATTTTACAGGCTATGGCTACACCTTC.

The V gene is TRBV6-5, the J gene TRBJ1-2; 9 nucleotides align to TRBD1. Per the germline V gene, CDR1 is MNHEY and CDR2 is SVGAGI. Unmatched junction bases numbered 6, after V lost 1 base and J lost 3 bases. The length of the CDR3 is 16 residues. The chain's CDR3 is CASSYLGQGGHYGYTF. The CDR3 region has the DNA TGTGCCAGCAGTTACTTGGGACAGGGCGGGCACTATGGCTACACCTTC.

V usage is TRBV29-1 and J usage is TRBJ1-2; 8 nucleotides match TRBD1. The V gene's germline CDR1 is SQVTM and CDR2 ANQGSEA. The ends lost 7 bases at V and 4 bases at J; junction bases unmatched: 8. The CDR3 length is 13 residues. Here the CDR3 DNA reads TGCAGCGCGATCCATGGACAGGGCTATGGCTACACCTTC. It encodes CSAIHGQGYGYTF.

This rearrangement joins TRBV29-1 to TRBJ2-1, with D perhaps matching TRBD1 (6 bases). This CDR3 spans 14 amino acids. Germline V gene data show CDR1 as SQVTM and CDR2 as ANQGSEA. Trimming took off 7 bases at V and 3 bases at J, with 16 bases between the two ends. This chain's CDR3 is CSANWGRGYNEQFF. The CDR3 DNA reads as TGCAGCGCAAACTGGGGCAGGGGCTACAATGAGCAGTTCTTC.

The V gene is TRBV5-6, the J gene TRBJ1-2, with 9 nucleotides matching TRBD1. CDR3 size: 13 residues. Germline V gene sequence: CDR1 SGHDT, CDR2 YYEEEE. The J segment lost 8 bases and the V segment lost 2 bases, leaving 4 bases of the junction unmatched. This CDR3 reads CASSLRTGVGYTF. The CDR3 DNA follows: TGTGCCAGCAGCTTACGGACAGGGGTCGGCTACACCTTC. The full variable domain, completed using reference TRBV5-6 and TRBJ1-2, is DAGVTQSPTHLIKTRGQQVTLRCSPKSGHDTVSWYQQALGQGPQFIFQYYEEEERQRGNFPDRFSGHQFPNYSSELNVNALLLGDSALYLCASSLRTGVGYTFGSGTRLTVV.

The rearrangement joins TRBV30 to TRBJ2-2; 8 positions match TRBD1. Germline V gene data show CDR1 as GTSNPN and CDR2 as SVGIG (reference sequence). CDR3 size: 14 residues. J gave up 4 bases and V 2 bases, and 3 bases lay outside the gene matches. The CDR3 reads CAWSRQGFTGELFF. CDR3 nucleotide sequence: TGTGCCTGGAGTCGACAGGGGTTCACCGGGGAGCTGTTTTTT.

This clone has only one observation. The chain joins TRBV7-9 to TRBJ2-1; D perhaps matches TRBD1 (6 bases). The V and J ends lost 5 bases and 4 bases respectively, with 15 bases between them. Germline V gene data show CDR1 as SEHNR and CDR2 as FQNEAQ (reference sequence). The CDR3 totals 15 residues. The CDR3: CASSPSGTPYNEQFF. CDR3 DNA: TGTGCCAGCAGCCCCTCGGGGACACCTTACAATGAGCAGTTCTTC.

This chain connects TRBV5-6 to TRBJ1-5, with a weak D call TRBD1 (5 bases). The V end lost 2 bases, the J end lost 6 bases, and 6 bases lay between the germline ends. Germline CDR1 SGHDT, CDR2 YYEEEE. The length of the CDR3 is 12 residues. CDR3 region: CASSFQGQPQHF. CDR3 DNA: TGTGCCAGCAGCTTTCAGGGTCAGCCCCAGCATTTT.

This chain uses TRBV6-2 or TRBV6-3 with TRBJ2-1; D possibly corresponds to TRBD1 (6 bases). Germline lookup yields CDR1 MNHEY and CDR2 SVGEGT. Trimming removed 6 bases from V and 4 bases from J, with 16 bases in between. This CDR3 is built from 15 residues. In nucleotides, the CDR3 is TGTGCCAGCAGCCCCATCAGGGGAAGTTACAATGAGCAGTTCTTC. This gives the protein CASSPIRGSYNEQFF.